A single sample gave rise to the 23 T cell receptor beta chains below, sequenced in a study of a mutant IDH1 vaccine in newly diagnosed glioma. This sample's time point: week 35, safety follow-up. Each vaccine dose was 300 ug of mutant IDH1 20-mer peptide, with topical imiquimod. The method was immunoSEQ multiplex PCR; TCRdb's version includes in-frame clones alone and lacks a portion of them. The table lists about 32,000 clones, roughly 80% of them singletons, with about 7% in the top ten. Which antigens these TCRs recognize remains unknown. The input for sequencing was PBMCs, taken from a glioma patient whose treatment included an IDH1 peptide vaccine. The receptors here all came from a woman aged 18 to 35 with glioma.

The rearrangement joins TRBV7-2 to TRBJ1-2; D unresolved. Germline values: CDR1 SGHTA, CDR2 FQGNSA. The CDR3 contains 14 residues. V was trimmed by 6 bases and J by 0 bases, leaving 11 bases between them. CDR3 amino acids: CASSSESANYGYTF. For the CDR3, the DNA is TGTGCCAGCAGTAGCGAGTCAGCTAACTATGGCTACACCTTC.

This clone occurred once. This rearrangement joins TRBV14 to TRBJ2-1; D remains unclear. Deletions cut 0 bases from V and 4 bases from J, with 10 bases between. Germline V lookup: CDR1 SGHDN, CDR2 FVKESK. The CDR3 covers 15 residues. CDR3 bases: TGTGCCAGCAGCCAAGATCCCGGGCAATACAATGAGCAGTTCTTC. Translation: CASSQDPGQYNEQFF. The whole variable domain, remainder taken from reference TRBV14 and TRBJ2-1, is EAGVTQFPSHSVIEKGQTVTLRCDPISGHDNLYWYRRVMGKEIKFLLHFVKESKQDESGMPNNRFLAERTGGTYSTLKVQPAELEDSGVYFCASSQDPGQYNEQFFGPGTRLTVL.

The genes are TRBV2 and TRBJ2-1; D is perhaps TRBD2 (6 bases). V shed 2 bases and J shed 5 bases, with 7 bases lying between them. Germline assignment: CDR1 SNHLY and CDR2 FYNNEI. This CDR3 contains 13 residues. The chain's CDR3 is CASSEWGDNEQFF. The CDR3 nucleotides read TGTGCCAGCAGTGAATGGGGGGACAATGAGCAGTTCTTC. Full variable domain (remainder filled in from reference TRBV2 and TRBJ2-1): EPEVTQTPSHQVTQMGQEVILRCVPISNHLYFYWYRQILGQKVEFLVSFYNNEISEKSEIFDDQFSVERPDGSNFTLKIRSTKLEDSAMYFCASSEWGDNEQFFGPGTRLTVL.

The chain employs TRBV4-1 and TRBJ1-5; the D is unclear. The CDR3 totals 14 residues. Trimming removed 2 bases from V and 2 bases from J, with 7 bases in between. Per germline, CDR1 MGHRA and CDR2 YSYEKL. CDR3 sequence: CASSQYEGNQPQHF. The CDR3 DNA reads TGCGCCAGCAGCCAATACGAGGGCAATCAGCCCCAGCATTTT.

V usage is TRBV6-5 and J usage is TRBJ2-7; unclear D gene. The V gene lost 8 bases and the J gene lost 1 base, with 12 bases spanning the gap. This CDR3 comprises 13 residues. Looked up from germline, CDR1 is MNHEY and CDR2 is SVGAGI. In nucleotides, the CDR3 is TGTGCCAGCCACCGTGGACCTTCCTACGAGCAGTACTTC. It translates to CASHRGPSYEQYF.

This chain links TRBV15 with TRBJ2-3; D remains unclear. Trimming shortened V by 4 bases and J by 7 bases, and 12 bases separated the two germline ends. CDR3 size: 13 residues. Germline assignment: CDR1 LNHNV and CDR2 YYDKDF (reference sequence). The DNA for the CDR3 is TGTGCCACCAGCATCGGACCGTCCAATACGCAGTATTTT. Amino acid sequence: CATSIGPSNTQYF.

The chain carries TRBV7-2 and TRBJ2-2, with D perhaps TRBD2 (5 bases). There are 13 residues in the CDR3. V was trimmed by 1 base and J by 8 bases, leaving 8 bases between them. Germline lookup yields CDR1 SGHTA and CDR2 FQGNSA. CDR3 region: CASSLDGVGELFF. CDR3 DNA: TGTGCCAGCAGCTTAGACGGGGTTGGGGAGCTGTTTTTT.

The CDR3 nucleotides read TGTGCCAGCAGCGCCCACCCCGGGACAGGCTACGAGCAGTACTTC. Translation: CASSAHPGTGYEQYF. The rearrangement links TRBV9 to TRBJ2-7; 8 bases line up with TRBD1. The ends lost 3 bases at V and 3 bases at J; junction bases unmatched: 8. The germline V gene has CDR1 SGDLS and CDR2 YYNGEE. The CDR3 is made up of 15 amino acids. Supplemented by reference TRBV9 and TRBJ2-7, the full variable domain reads DSGVTQTPKHLITATGQRVTLRCSPRSGDLSVYWYQQSLDQGLQFLIQYYNGEERAKGNILERFSAQQFPDLHSELNLSSLELGDSALYFCASSAHPGTGYEQYFGPGTRLTVT.

This chain uses TRBV7-9 with TRBJ1-2; a weak D match, TRBD1 (5 bases). This CDR3 contains 15 residues. Germline assignment: CDR1 SEHNR and CDR2 FQNEAQ (reference sequence). V was cut by 4 bases and J by 3 bases, with 15 bases left in between. The CDR3 region is CASSYLGVMDYGYTF. The CDR3 DNA reads as TGTGCCAGCAGCTATCTAGGGGTGATGGACTATGGCTACACCTTC.

The chain employs TRBV19 and TRBJ1-3, with D possibly matching TRBD1 (6 bases). This CDR3 spans 14 amino acids. With 4 bases removed from V and 4 bases from J, the gap between germline ends came to 11 bases. The germline CDR1 and CDR2 sequences are LNHDA and SQIVND (reference sequence). The CDR3 loop is CASSTGARGNTIYF. DNA for the CDR3: TGTGCCAGTAGTACGGGGGCGCGAGGAAACACCATATATTTT.

The CDR3 region has the DNA TGTGCCAGCAGGGTGGACTTTCTGGTAGGAACCCAGTACTTC. It codes for CASRVDFLVGTQYF. The chain has TRBV6-1 and TRBJ2-5, with D tentatively TRBD2 (5 bases). Germline V gives CDR1 MNHNS, CDR2 SASEGT. There are 14 residues in the CDR3. Between the trimmed V and J ends, which lost 6 bases and 8 bases, there was a span of 19 bases.

V usage is TRBV6-1 and J usage is TRBJ1-1; 10 nucleotides match TRBD1. From germline, CDR1 is MNHNS and CDR2 SASEGT. The CDR3 runs 14 residues. J was trimmed by 2 bases and V by 3 bases; bases with no gene match: 0. The CDR3 sequence: CASSETGGNTEAFF. CDR3 coding DNA: TGTGCCAGCAGTGAGACAGGGGGCAACACTGAAGCTTTCTTT.

The chain is built from TRBV19 and TRBJ2-1; weak D call: TRBD2 (6 bases). From germline, CDR1 is LNHDA and CDR2 SQIVND (reference sequence). This CDR3 comprises 14 residues. Trimming shortened V by 5 bases and J by 0 bases, and 8 bases separated the two germline ends. In DNA form, the CDR3 reads TGTGCCAGTAGTTACGGGAGCTCCTACAATGAGCAGTTCTTC. Translated, it gives CASSYGSSYNEQFF.

This chain links TRBV7-9 with TRBJ2-7, with 13 bases matching TRBD2. V was pared by 6 bases and J by 3 bases, with 11 bases of the junction left unmatched. CDR1 and CDR2 (germline): SEHNR, FQNEAQ (reference sequence). This CDR3 region has 17 residues. The CDR3: CASRLTGLAGPLYEQYF. The CDR3 nucleotides are TGTGCCAGCAGGTTGACGGGACTAGCGGGGCCTCTCTACGAGCAGTACTTC. Full variable domain (missing parts from reference TRBV7-9 and TRBJ2-7): DTGVSQNPRHKITKRGQNVTFRCDPISEHNRLYWYRQTLGQGPEFLTYFQNEAQLEKSRLLSDRFSAERPKGSFSTLEIQRTEQGDSAMYLCASRLTGLAGPLYEQYFGPGTRLTVT.

To note about this clone: Its ends do not fully match the called genes, so a read error is possible. The chain links TRBV7-7 to TRBJ1-4; D call uncertain. The CDR3 runs to 15 residues. CDR1 is SSHAT, CDR2 FNYEAQ, per germline (reference sequence). In DNA, the CDR3 is TGTGCTAGCAGCTTAGGTCTGTCAACTAATGAAAAACTGTTTTTT. It specifies CASSLGLSTNEKLFF.

This clone has a single count. V gene TRBV5-1 combines with J gene TRBJ2-7; possibly TRBD1 for D (7 bases). Trimming stripped 0 bases from V and 1 base from J, with 17 bases between. Germline V gene lookup returns CDR1 SGHRS and CDR2 YFSETQ. This CDR3 has 17 residues. CDR3 nucleotide sequence: TGCGCCAGCAGCTTGGTTGCCGGGGCAGGGGGGTCCTACGAGCAGTACTTC. Encoded protein: CASSLVAGAGGSYEQYF.

The chain is built from TRBV19 and TRBJ2-3, with D possibly TRBD2 on 5 matching bases. Between the trimmed V and J ends, which lost 5 bases and 0 bases, there was a span of 9 bases. Germline assignment: CDR1 LNHDA and CDR2 SQIVND (reference sequence). The CDR3 length is 14 residues. The CDR3 region has the DNA TGTGCCAGTAGTTTTAGCGTGAGCACAGATACGCAGTATTTT. Translation gives CASSFSVSTDTQYF.

The chain links TRBV6-5 to TRBJ1-2, with D uncertain. Trimming stripped 5 bases from V and 0 bases from J, with 13 bases between. CDR3 size: 15 residues. Per the germline V gene, CDR1 is MNHEY and CDR2 is SVGAGI. The CDR3 loop is CASSRAASSNYGYTF. The CDR3 DNA is TGTGCCAGCAGTAGGGCAGCGTCGTCTAACTATGGCTACACCTTC.

The gene calls are TRBV19 and TRBJ2-7; 8 bases are shared with TRBD1. In germline, CDR1 is LNHDA, CDR2 SQIVND (reference sequence). With 8 bases clipped from V and 0 bases from J, the junction kept 12 bases outside the gene matches. The CDR3 contains 16 residues. The CDR3 DNA follows: TGTGCCAGTTGCGTGTCCGGGACAGGTTCCTCCTACGAGCAGTACTTC. This gives the protein CASCVSGTGSSYEQYF.

The J gene is TRBJ1-1, the V gene TRBV18; D is unclear. The CDR3 has 14 residues. CDR1 and CDR2 from the germline V gene are KGHSH and LQKENI. V shed 1 base and J shed 1 base, with 7 bases lying between them. The CDR3 sequence is CASSPQTTNTEAFF. The CDR3 nucleotides read TGTGCCAGCTCACCACAGACGACGAACACTGAAGCTTTCTTT.

J is TRBJ2-6 and V is TRBV19; no clear D. CDR1 and CDR2 from the germline V gene are LNHDA and SQIVND (reference sequence). The CDR3 covers 17 residues. The V gene lost 5 bases and the J gene lost 2 bases, with 16 bases spanning the gap. As DNA, the CDR3 is TGTGCCAGTAGTTCCCAGTTCGAGGTTACTGGGGCCAACGTCCTGACTTTC. Translated, it gives CASSSQFEVTGANVLTF.

The CDR3 region has the DNA TGTGCCAGCAGCTTCCCAGCGAACACCGGGGAGCTGTTTTTT. Its translation: CASSFPANTGELFF. The rearrangement links TRBV5-4 to TRBJ2-2, with no clear D. The CDR3 covers 14 residues. Trimming cost V 2 bases and J 0 bases, with 5 bases left between them. The V gene's germline CDR1 is SGHNT and CDR2 YYREEE (reference sequence).

The V call is TRBV6-6, the J call TRBJ1-4; the D is unclear. The length of the CDR3 is 15 residues. V lost 0 bases, J lost 0 bases, and 5 bases lay in between. Germline loops: CDR1 MNHNY, CDR2 SVGAGI (reference sequence). The CDR3 loop reads CASSYSQTTNEKLFF. The CDR3 nucleotides read TGTGCCAGCAGTTACTCCCAGACAACTAATGAAAAACTGTTTTTT.